One and the same sample provided the 26 T cell receptor beta chains below, sequenced in a study of T cell changes during pregnancy in multiple sclerosis. Assay used: immunoSEQ multiplex PCR; TCRdb lists only in-frame clones, some missing. The repertoire holds approximately 99,000 clones, with roughly nine tenths as singletons. The sample here was peripheral blood, taken in the second trimester of pregnancy. The receptor set was obtained from a female donor in good health, enrolled as a control in a pregnancy study.

V and J are TRBV27 and TRBJ1-1; D unclear. V lost 5 bases and J 6 bases, leaving 13 bases between the germline ends. Germline V gene data show CDR1 as MNHEY and CDR2 as SMNVEV (reference sequence). CDR3 length: 13 residues. This chain's CDR3 is CASSPQVWAEAFF. DNA for the CDR3: TGTGCCAGCAGTCCCCAGGTTTGGGCTGAAGCTTTCTTT.

This clone was seen a handful of times. In nucleotides, the CDR3 is TGCAGCGTTGATAGGGCTCGGGGCTATGGCTACACCTTC. Amino acids: CSVDRARGYGYTF. This chain connects TRBV29-1 to TRBJ1-2; D is ambiguous. The CDR3 extends over 13 amino acids. With 3 bases removed from V and 4 bases from J, the gap between germline ends came to 12 bases. Germline V CDR1 and CDR2: SQVTM, ANQGSEA.

V gene TRBV28 combines with J gene TRBJ2-7, with a possible D match to TRBD2 (7 bases). V lost 8 bases, J lost 5 bases, and 13 bases lay in between. The germline gives CDR1 MDHEN, CDR2 SYDVKM. The CDR3 extends over 12 amino acids. The CDR3 here is CASGRGVHEQYF. CDR3 DNA sequence: TGTGCCAGCGGGAGGGGGGTCCACGAGCAGTACTTC.

This chain joins TRBV5-5 and TRBJ2-1; 7 nucleotides match TRBD2. This CDR3 has 15 residues. The trim removed 4 bases at V and 0 bases at J, leaving 4 bases unmatched. The germline V gene encodes CDR1 SGHKS and CDR2 YYEKEE (reference sequence). CDR3 DNA sequence: TGTGCCAGCAGCCTAAGCGGGAACTCCTACAATGAGCAGTTCTTC. Its protein product is CASSLSGNSYNEQFF. The full variable domain, in which reference TRBV5-5 and TRBJ2-1 provide the parts outside the CDR3, is DAGVTQSPTHLIKTRGQQVTLRCSPISGHKSVSWYQQVLGQGPQFIFQYYEKEERGRGNFPDRFSARQFPNYSSELNVNALLLGDSALYLCASSLSGNSYNEQFFGPGTRLTVL.

This clone was observed once. This chain links TRBV4-2 with TRBJ1-2; 8 nucleotides agree with TRBD1. Looked up from germline, CDR1 is LGHNA and CDR2 is YNFKEQ. V lost 3 bases, J lost 0 bases, and 12 bases stayed unmatched. The CDR3 is 18 residues long. The CDR3 sequence: CASSHLTDGQGTNYGYTF. In DNA, the CDR3 is TGTGCCAGCAGCCACCTGACCGACGGACAGGGAACTAACTATGGCTACACCTTC.

The V gene is TRBV2, the J gene TRBJ2-7; D might be TRBD2 (5 bases). Trimming cost V 7 bases and J 6 bases, with 10 bases left between them. The germline V gene has CDR1 SNHLY and CDR2 FYNNEI. The CDR3 consists of 11 residues. CDR3 amino acids: CASTAAGEQYF. The CDR3 bases are TGTGCCAGCACAGCCGCGGGCGAGCAGTACTTC.

V is TRBV6-5 and J is TRBJ1-2; perhaps TRBD1 as D (5 bases). V lost 5 bases and J 1 base, leaving 11 bases between the germline ends. Germline CDR1 MNHEY, CDR2 SVGAGI. The length of the CDR3 is 14 residues. The CDR3 DNA reads TGTGCCAGCAGTACCAAGACAGATAACTATGGCTACACCTTC. As protein: CASSTKTDNYGYTF.

The chain combines TRBV2 with TRBJ2-7, with 8 bases matching TRBD2. The V gene end was trimmed by 4 bases and the J gene end by 2 bases; junction bases not matched to a gene: 10. CDR1 and CDR2 (germline): SNHLY, FYNNEI. CDR3 size: 16 residues. The CDR3 DNA sequence: TGTGCCAGCAGTGGGCGGACTAGCAGAAACCCCTACGAGCAGTACTTC. This encodes CASSGRTSRNPYEQYF. The full variable domain, in which reference TRBV2 and TRBJ2-7 provide the parts outside the CDR3, is EPEVTQTPSHQVTQMGQEVILRCVPISNHLYFYWYRQILGQKVEFLVSFYNNEISEKSEIFDDQFSVERPDGSNFTLKIRSTKLEDSAMYFCASSGRTSRNPYEQYFGPGTRLTVT.

For the CDR3, the DNA is TGTGCCAGCAGCTTGCTTCGTACGGAGAATTCACCCCTCCACTTT. The encoded protein is CASSLLRTENSPLHF. The chain links TRBV5-8 to TRBJ1-6; D unresolved. Trimming removed 1 base from V and 7 bases from J, with 12 bases in between. The CDR3 has 15 residues. Germline CDR1 and CDR2: SGHTS and YDEGEE.

The rearrangement links TRBV4-2 to TRBJ2-2; TRBD2 matches at 12 bases. The CDR3 has 16 residues. CDR1 is LGHNA, CDR2 YNFKEQ, per germline. The V segment lost 1 base and the J segment 10 bases; nucleotides outside the gene matches: 7. This chain's CDR3 is CASSQVTSGRGVELFF. CDR3 nucleotides: TGTGCCAGCAGCCAAGTGACTAGCGGGAGAGGCGTGGAGCTGTTTTTT.

The V and J genes are TRBV15 and TRBJ1-4; 7 positions agree with TRBD1. Trimming cost V 1 base and J 4 bases; bases outside gene matches: 3. This CDR3 region has 15 residues. The germline V gene encodes CDR1 LNHNV and CDR2 YYDKDF (reference sequence). CDR3 nucleotide sequence: TGTGCCACCAGCAGAGGGGACAGAAATAATGAAAAACTGTTTTTT. Its translation is CATSRGDRNNEKLFF.

The CDR3 spells CASSLTFSSYEQYF. CDR3 sequence (DNA): TGTGCCAGCAGCTTAACCTTTAGCTCCTACGAGCAGTACTTC. The chain uses TRBV11-2 and TRBJ2-7; D unclear. The CDR3 runs 14 residues. The germline V gene encodes CDR1 SGHAT and CDR2 FQNNGV. The V end was cut by 2 bases, the J end by 0 bases, with 8 bases between.

The chain joins TRBV5-1 to TRBJ2-2; 12 bases fit TRBD2. The CDR3 has 17 amino acids. From germline, CDR1 is SGHRS and CDR2 YFSETQ. V lost 4 bases, J lost 0 bases, and 4 bases stayed unmatched. The CDR3 reads CASSPGLAGTNTGELFF. As DNA, the CDR3 is TGCGCCAGCAGCCCTGGACTAGCGGGGACGAACACCGGGGAGCTGTTTTTT.

This rearrangement joins TRBV7-2 to TRBJ2-3; 7 bases agree with TRBD2. The CDR3 length is 14 residues. The V gene end was trimmed by 8 bases and the J gene end by 6 bases; junction bases not matched to a gene: 11. Germline CDR1 reads SGHTA; CDR2 reads FQGNSA. CDR3 amino acids: CASGEGRAGDTQYF. The CDR3 DNA is TGTGCCAGCGGTGAGGGGAGGGCCGGGGATACGCAGTATTTT.

The genes are TRBV9 and TRBJ1-4, with D perhaps TRBD1 (6 bases). The CDR3 covers 16 residues. Germline values: CDR1 SGDLS, CDR2 YYNGEE. V lost 0 bases, J lost 0 bases, and 9 bases lay in between. CDR3 protein: CASSVGRGATNEKLFF. CDR3 DNA: TGTGCCAGCAGCGTAGGCAGGGGAGCAACTAATGAAAAACTGTTTTTT.

The CDR3 spells CASSSPYRVFPETQYF. DNA of the CDR3: TGTGCCAGCAGCTCACCGTACAGGGTTTTCCCAGAGACCCAGTACTTC. The rearrangement uses TRBV5-6 and TRBJ2-5; TRBD1 might be the D (6 bases). Germline CDR1 and CDR2: SGHDT and YYEEEE. This CDR3 is built from 16 residues. The germline V and J ends were trimmed by 3 bases and 4 bases, with 19 bases remaining between them. Variable domain in full (rest from reference TRBV5-6 and TRBJ2-5): DAGVTQSPTHLIKTRGQQVTLRCSPKSGHDTVSWYQQALGQGPQFIFQYYEEEERQRGNFPDRFSGHQFPNYSSELNVNALLLGDSALYLCASSSPYRVFPETQYFGPGTRLLVL.

This chain joins TRBV19 and TRBJ1-5, with 7 nucleotides matching TRBD1. CDR3 length equals 14 residues. Germline V gives CDR1 LNHDA, CDR2 SQIVND (reference sequence). V shed 5 bases and J 6 bases; nucleotides not matched to a gene: 7. The CDR3 is CASSSTGTSQPQHF. The CDR3 DNA sequence: TGTGCCAGTAGTTCGACAGGGACGAGTCAGCCCCAGCATTTT.

The CDR3 sequence: CASSPGGHTEAFF. The CDR3 DNA reads TGTGCCAGCAGCCCGGGAGGGCACACTGAAGCTTTCTTT. The J gene is TRBJ1-1, the V gene TRBV28; D unresolved. The germline CDR1 and CDR2 sequences are MDHEN and SYDVKM. Trimming stripped 6 bases from V and 3 bases from J, with 11 bases between. CDR3 length: 13 residues.

The chain carries TRBV30 and TRBJ1-2; D perhaps matches TRBD1 (6 bases). V gave up 2 bases and J gave up 6 bases, with 10 bases separating them. CDR3 length: 12 amino acids. Germline V gives CDR1 GTSNPN, CDR2 SVGIG (reference sequence). The CDR3: CAWSFQGNGYTF. The CDR3 bases are TGTGCCTGGAGTTTCCAGGGGAATGGCTACACCTTC.

The V gene is TRBV28, the J gene TRBJ2-5; TRBD2 matches at 8 bases. V dropped 3 bases and J dropped 5; count of bases not matched to a gene: 8. Germline V CDR1 and CDR2: MDHEN, SYDVKM. The length of the CDR3 is 15 residues. CDR3 sequence (DNA): TGTGCCAGCAGTTTGTCGGGGGGGCGTAGGGAGACCCAGTACTTC. Its translation is CASSLSGGRRETQYF.

J is TRBJ1-5 and V is TRBV19; maybe TRBD1 (6 bases). The germline CDR1 and CDR2 sequences are LNHDA and SQIVND (reference sequence). V was shortened by 6 bases and J by 1 base, with 10 bases between the two germline ends. The CDR3 is 14 amino acids. Here the CDR3 DNA reads TGTGCCAGTAGCCCGGGACAAAGCAATCAGCCCCAGCATTTT. Translated, it gives CASSPGQSNQPQHF. Looking up the rest from reference TRBV19 and TRBJ1-5 gives the full variable domain: DGGITQSPKYLFRKEGQNVTLSCEQNLNHDAMYWYRQDPGQGLRLIYYSQIVNDFQKGDIAEGYSVSREKKESFPLTVTSAQKNPTAFYLCASSPGQSNQPQHFGDGTRLSIL.

The rearrangement uses TRBV5-1 and TRBJ2-3, with 7 bases identical to TRBD1. Per the germline V gene, CDR1 is SGHRS and CDR2 is YFSETQ. This CDR3 contains 15 residues. With 3 bases clipped from V and 4 bases from J, the junction kept 8 bases outside the gene matches. DNA of the CDR3: TGCGCCAGCAGCTGGGTCGGACAGGTCCCAGATACGCAGTATTTT. Translating it yields CASSWVGQVPDTQYF.

The gene calls are TRBV9 and TRBJ1-2; TRBD1 matches 8 bases. The CDR3 length is 14 residues. Unmatched junction bases numbered 2, after V lost 0 bases and J lost 4 bases. CDR1 is SGDLS, CDR2 YYNGEE, per germline. The CDR3 nucleotides read TGTGCCAGCAGCGTAGGGACAGGGATCTATGGCTACACCTTC. Translation gives CASSVGTGIYGYTF. The full variable domain, completed using reference TRBV9 and TRBJ1-2, is DSGVTQTPKHLITATGQRVTLRCSPRSGDLSVYWYQQSLDQGLQFLIQYYNGEERAKGNILERFSAQQFPDLHSELNLSSLELGDSALYFCASSVGTGIYGYTFGSGTRLTVV.

V gene TRBV28 combines with J gene TRBJ1-5; TRBD1 is a possible D gene (5 bases). The CDR3 has 13 residues. The V and J ends lost 7 bases and 7 bases respectively, with 14 bases between them. Germline V gene lookup returns CDR1 MDHEN and CDR2 SYDVKM. The CDR3 sequence is CASNKQEQQPQHF. The DNA for the CDR3 is TGTGCCAGCAACAAACAGGAGCAGCAGCCCCAGCATTTT.

V is TRBV5-1 and J is TRBJ2-1; 11 bases agree with TRBD2. Trimming removed 4 bases from V and 8 bases from J; junction bases left unmatched: 11. CDR3 size: 16 residues. CDR1 is SGHRS and CDR2 is YFSETQ in the germline V gene. The CDR3 DNA follows: TGCGCCAGCAGCAAAGGAGGGCTAGCGGGAGGCGATGAGCAGTTCTTC. Translation gives CASSKGGLAGGDEQFF.

The chain carries TRBV6-5 and TRBJ2-4; the match to TRBD2 covers 16 bases. Trimming removed 6 bases from V and 4 bases from J; junction bases left unmatched: 0. Germline lookup yields CDR1 MNHEY and CDR2 SVGAGI. The CDR3 has 15 amino acids. The CDR3 region is CASRGLAGGKNIQYF. CDR3 DNA: TGTGCCAGCAGGGGACTAGCGGGGGGGAAAAACATTCAGTACTTC.